The 26 T cell receptor beta chains below all came from one sample that was sequenced in a study of CD8 T cells in ankylosing spondylitis (dated by TCRdb to between 2016 and 2019). Study-wide findings and limitations: A TCR beta motif of several highly homologous amino acid variants appeared characteristic of blood from ankylosing spondylitis patients.

Libraries were built with 5' RACE. TCRdb lists the instrument as Illumina HiSeq 2500. In TCRdb, the public reads were trimmed at Q25 with fastp and aligned with MiXCR, with productive beta chains retained. Every distinct CDR3 protein forms one entry, paired with its most common genes and DNA. For this sample there are hundreds of thousands of distinct CDR3 sequences; 26% appear just once. The leading ten clones occupy roughly 1% of the sample. These TCRs' antigens remain unknown. Sequencing input: blood, either unsorted or a sorted T cell fraction (not recorded which). These receptors were taken from a male donor with ankylosing spondylitis.

V and J are TRBV3-1 and TRBJ1-1; D call uncertain. V was pared by 0 bases and J by 1 base, with 6 bases between. Germline V lookup: CDR1 LGHDT, CDR2 YNNKEL (reference sequence). CDR3 size: 14 residues. The CDR3 sequence is CASSQDSGNTEAFF. The DNA for the CDR3 is TGTGCCAGCAGCCAAGATTCGGGGAACACTGAAGCTTTCTTT.

V and J are TRBV11-2 and TRBJ2-1; the match to TRBD1 covers 7 bases. Unmatched junction bases numbered 10, after V lost 4 bases and J lost 4 bases. The CDR3 extends over 16 amino acids. Germline assignment: CDR1 SGHAT and CDR2 FQNNGV. CDR3 loop: CASSSYRGKGYNEQFF. The CDR3, as DNA: TGTGCCAGCAGCTCCTACAGGGGAAAAGGGTACAATGAGCAGTTCTTC.

This clonotype has only a few counts. This CDR3 is CASRSRGSDTGELFF. DNA for the CDR3: TGCGCCAGCAGGTCGCGGGGGTCGGACACCGGGGAGCTGTTTTTT. The rearrangement uses TRBV5-1 and TRBJ2-2, with 7 bases fitting TRBD2. The CDR3 length is 15 residues. J was trimmed by 3 bases and V by 5 bases; bases with no gene match: 7. CDR1 and CDR2 (germline): SGHRS, YFSETQ.

This sequence joins TRBV5-6 and TRBJ2-5; TRBD2 might be the D (6 bases). The ends were cut back, 4 bases at V and 5 bases at J, with 15 bases in the middle. CDR3 length equals 14 residues. From germline, CDR1 is SGHDT and CDR2 YYEEEE. CDR3 DNA: TGTGCCAGCAGCCCGTCCGGACTACGGGAGACCCAGTACTTC. Encoded protein: CASSPSGLRETQYF.

This clonotype appeared a few times. The chain joins TRBV20-1 to TRBJ1-4; D remains ambiguous. Trimming cost V 3 bases and J 4 bases, with 6 bases left between them. Per the germline V gene, CDR1 is DFQATT and CDR2 is SNEGSKA (reference sequence). The CDR3 totals 12 residues. This chain's CDR3 is CSARQNNEKLFF. CDR3 nucleotide sequence: TGCAGTGCTAGGCAAAATAATGAAAAACTGTTTTTT.

This clonotype was counted many times. The J gene is TRBJ2-1, the V gene TRBV24-1; 8 nucleotides match TRBD1. V was pared by 9 bases and J by 1 base, with 1 base of the junction left unmatched. Germline values: CDR1 KGHDR, CDR2 SFDVKD. The CDR3 sequence is 13 residues long. DNA for the CDR3: TGTGCCACCGGACAGGGTTCCTACAATGAGCAGTTCTTC. The encoded protein is CATGQGSYNEQFF.

V and J are TRBV20-1 and TRBJ2-1; no reliable D call. Germline lookup yields CDR1 DFQATT and CDR2 SNEGSKA (reference sequence). The CDR3 has 15 residues. Trimming shortened V by 3 bases and J by 2 bases, and 14 bases separated the two germline ends. For the CDR3, the DNA is TGCAGTGCTAGCCCCCCTGGCGCAGCCTACAATGAGCAGTTCTTC. This gives the protein CSASPPGAAYNEQFF.

V gene TRBV10-2 combines with J gene TRBJ1-4, with TRBD1 matching over 8 bases. Germline V gene lookup returns CDR1 WSHSY and CDR2 SAAADI. The CDR3 sequence is 15 residues long. V dropped 6 bases and J dropped 7; count of bases not matched to a gene: 10. DNA for the CDR3: TGCGCCAGCAGCCGCGACAGGGGAGGTGGTGAAAAACTGTTTTTT. It codes for CASSRDRGGGEKLFF.

This clonotype was counted between two and nine times. This rearrangement joins TRBV6-1 to TRBJ2-5; 7 bases are shared with TRBD2. After removal of 8 bases from V and 4 bases from J, the junction contained 13 bases not matched to a gene. Looked up from germline, CDR1 is MNHNS and CDR2 is SASEGT. The CDR3 sequence is 15 residues long. Here the CDR3 DNA reads TGTGCCAGCGGGCTGGGACTGGGAGGGGCAGAGACCCAGTACTTC. This sequence encodes CASGLGLGGAETQYF.

The sample holds a few counts of this clonotype. The gene calls are TRBV12-3 or TRBV12-4 and TRBJ2-1, with D perhaps TRBD1 (6 bases). This CDR3 has 13 amino acids. V was cut by 4 bases and J by 7 bases, with 11 bases left in between. The CDR3 region has the DNA TGTGCCAGCAGTTCCGAGCAGGGGAATGAGCAGTTCTTC. It yields the protein CASSSEQGNEQFF.

This clonotype was seen more than once but under ten times. The V gene is TRBV5-1, the J gene TRBJ2-2; D might be TRBD1 (6 bases). Germline V lookup: CDR1 SGHRS, CDR2 YFSETQ. V was shortened by 5 bases and J by 1 base, with 15 bases between the two germline ends. This CDR3 region has 16 residues. CDR3 sequence (DNA): TGCGCCAGCAGGAGGTCAGGGGCCGGGAACACCGGGGAGCTGTTTTTT. Protein: CASRRSGAGNTGELFF.

The table lists this clonotype with a few counts. The V and J genes are TRBV5-1 and TRBJ2-1; 7 positions match TRBD1. This CDR3 has 15 residues. The V gene end was trimmed by 0 bases and the J gene end by 3 bases; junction bases not matched to a gene: 3. Germline V gene sequence: CDR1 SGHRS, CDR2 YFSETQ. Here the CDR3 reads CASSLEGANYNEQFF. The CDR3 nucleotides are TGCGCCAGCAGCTTGGAGGGGGCTAACTACAATGAGCAGTTCTTC.

This chain's CDR3 is CSARSGGGETQYF. The DNA for the CDR3 is TGCAGTGCTAGATCCGGAGGCGGGGAGACCCAGTACTTC. This chain joins TRBV20-1 and TRBJ2-5, with TRBD2 as a possible D gene (5 bases). Germline V CDR1 and CDR2: DFQATT, SNEGSKA (reference sequence). With 2 bases removed from V and 5 bases from J, the gap between germline ends came to 12 bases. The CDR3 loop spans 13 amino acids.

The rearrangement uses TRBV15 and TRBJ2-1, with D tentatively TRBD2 (5 bases). The V end was cut by 5 bases, the J end by 2 bases, with 13 bases between. This CDR3 has 15 amino acids. CDR1 and CDR2 (germline): LNHNV, YYDKDF (reference sequence). In DNA, the CDR3 is TGTGCCACCAGCTACGGCGGGTGGGCCTACAATGAGCAGTTCTTC. It translates to CATSYGGWAYNEQFF.

This clonotype was seen a handful of times. CDR3 sequence: CASSAGPTGNQPQHF. The CDR3 nucleotides are TGTGCCAGCAGCGCGGGCCCTACGGGGAATCAGCCCCAGCATTTT. The rearrangement uses TRBV11-2 and TRBJ1-5; unclear D gene. Germline V CDR1 and CDR2: SGHAT, FQNNGV. The CDR3 loop spans 15 amino acids. V lost 5 bases, J lost 4 bases, and 15 bases lay in between. Full variable domain (remainder filled in from reference TRBV11-2 and TRBJ1-5): EAGVAQSPRYKIIEKRQSVAFWCNPISGHATLYWYQQILGQGPKLLIQFQNNGVVDDSQLPKDRFSAERLKGVDSTLKIQPAKLEDSAVYLCASSAGPTGNQPQHFGDGTRLSIL.

V is TRBV4-1 and J is TRBJ1-5, with D perhaps TRBD1 (5 bases). Trimming removed 0 bases from V and 5 bases from J, with 11 bases in between. Per the germline V gene, CDR1 is MGHRA and CDR2 is YSYEKL. The CDR3 is 15 residues long. The CDR3 DNA sequence: TGCGCCAGCAGCCAAGAAGGGACGGCCCATCAGCCCCAGCATTTT. Protein product: CASSQEGTAHQPQHF.

The chain uses TRBV3-1 and TRBJ1-5, with D tentatively TRBD1 (6 bases). The CDR3 contains 15 residues. CDR1 is LGHDT, CDR2 YNNKEL, per germline (reference sequence). With 4 bases removed from V and 5 bases from J, the gap between germline ends came to 15 bases. The CDR3 nucleotides are TGTGCCAGCAGCCCCACCGGACAGAGTTATCAGCCCCAGCATTTT. Amino acid sequence: CASSPTGQSYQPQHF.

This clonotype was detected only a few times. The chain combines TRBV20-1 with TRBJ2-2; D perhaps matches TRBD2 (6 bases). V shed 0 bases and J shed 7 bases, with 12 bases lying between them. The CDR3 is 14 amino acids. Germline V CDR1 and CDR2: DFQATT, SNEGSKA (reference sequence). CDR3 in DNA: TGCAGTGCTAGAGACTCGGGGGTGGGCGGGGAGCTGTTTTTT. Protein: CSARDSGVGGELFF.

The chain employs TRBV12-3 or TRBV12-4 and TRBJ1-2; D gene uncertain. The CDR3 spans 12 residues. With 6 bases removed from V and 14 bases from J, the gap between germline ends came to 19 bases. CDR3 DNA: TGTGCCAGCAGACCGGGTCCCCGAGCGGGGACCTTC. This encodes CASRPGPRAGTF.

This clonotype was seen at least ten times. The V and J genes are TRBV20-1 and TRBJ2-6; the match to TRBD2 covers 13 bases. The CDR3 has 20 amino acids. Germline trimming cut 0 bases from V and 1 base from J; bases unmatched to any gene: 9. Germline V gene sequence: CDR1 DFQATT, CDR2 SNEGSKA (reference sequence). CDR3 bases: TGCAGTGCTAGAGATGCGAGACTAGCGGGAGGATGGTCTGGGGCCAACGTCCTGACTTTC. Translated: CSARDARLAGGWSGANVLTF.

A few counts support this clonotype. As DNA, the CDR3 is TGTGCCAGCACCCCTCTAGCGGGAGGTTACCATGAGCAGTTCTTC. This translates into CASTPLAGGYHEQFF. This chain joins TRBV12-3 or TRBV12-4 and TRBJ2-1; 11 bases match TRBD2. This CDR3 has 15 amino acids. The junction had 10 bases not matched to a gene; V was cut back by 7 bases and J by 8 bases.

This clonotype was counted ten times or more. The chain links TRBV11-3 to TRBJ2-2; TRBD2 matches at 7 bases. The length of the CDR3 is 15 residues. From germline, CDR1 is SGHNT and CDR2 YENEEA. V gave up 5 bases and J gave up 16 bases; unmatched junction bases: 19. CDR3 residues: CASSARTSPIVGPFF. CDR3 coding DNA: TGTGCCAGCAGCGCGAGGACTAGTCCAATAGTGGGGCCGTTTTTT.

V is TRBV2 and J is TRBJ2-1; D is ambiguous. CDR1 is SNHLY, CDR2 FYNNEI, per germline. Trimming stripped 4 bases from V and 6 bases from J, with 13 bases between. The CDR3 runs 14 residues. Here the CDR3 DNA reads TGTGCCAGCAGTGTCAACCTCAATGTCAATGAGCAGTTCTTC. Translated, it gives CASSVNLNVNEQFF.

This clonotype was recorded a few times. J is TRBJ1-5 and V is TRBV5-1; D is perhaps TRBD1 (5 bases). The CDR3 runs to 16 residues. Germline CDR1 SGHRS, CDR2 YFSETQ. Trimming pared 8 bases from V and 3 bases from J, leaving 21 bases between. This chain's CDR3 is CASNSPPDRDNQPQHF. The CDR3 DNA sequence: TGCGCCAGTAACTCACCCCCAGACAGAGACAATCAGCCCCAGCATTTT.

The rearrangement uses TRBV5-1 and TRBJ2-3; 11 positions match TRBD2. After removal of 4 bases from V and 0 bases from J, the junction contained 7 bases not matched to a gene. In germline, CDR1 is SGHRS, CDR2 YFSETQ. CDR3 length: 17 residues. Here the CDR3 reads CASSPRLAGTSTDTQYF. In nucleotides, the CDR3 is TGCGCCAGCAGCCCACGACTAGCGGGAACTAGCACAGATACGCAGTATTTT. Combining the CDR3 with reference TRBV5-1 and TRBJ2-3 gives the whole variable domain KAGVTQTPRYLIKTRGQQVTLSCSPISGHRSVSWYQQTPGQGLQFLFEYFSETQRNKGNFPGRFSGRQFSNSRSEMNVSTLELGDSALYLCASSPRLAGTSTDTQYFGPGTRLTVL.

There are a few counts of this clonotype. CDR3 region: CATSDPLIGGQFF. CDR3 nucleotide sequence: TGTGCCACCAGTGATCCATTGATCGGTGGGCAGTTCTTC. The chain carries TRBV24-1 and TRBJ2-1; D gene unclear. The CDR3 has 13 amino acids. Germline CDR1 reads KGHDR; CDR2 reads SFDVKD. V lost 3 bases and J 12 bases, leaving 14 bases between the germline ends.